Listed below are T cell receptor beta chains from one sample, sequenced in a study of blood T cell repertoires in COVID-19. Profiled with immunoSEQ multiplex PCR; TCRdb holds only in-frame clones, not every one. The table includes more than 200,000 clones, less than 85% detected once. The material sequenced was peripheral blood. All receptors come from an elderly woman with active or convalescent COVID-19. Both conserved end residues are part of each CDR3. The D gene is left open where the match is weak. Clone size is stated in some rows and not others, as once, few, many or a class when expanded.

d_call j_call v_call clone_size cdr3_nt cdr3_aa
NA TRBJ2-3 TRBV29-1 NA TGCAGCGTGGGGCTGGGGGCACGCAGCACAGATACGCAGTATTTT CSVGLGARSTDTQYF
TRBD1 TRBJ1-4 TRBV27 NA TGTGCCAGCAGTTACAGGGACAGAGAAAAACTGTTTTTT CASSYRDREKLFF
TRBD1 TRBJ2-2 TRBV6-2/TRBV6-3 once TGTGCCAGCAGCAAATCGGACAGGGGGACTGAGGAGCTGTTTTTT CASSKSDRGTEELFF
NA TRBJ2-1 TRBV27 NA TGTGCCAGCAGAATAGGACTGGGAAGGAGTAATGAGCAGTTCTTC CASRIGLGRSNEQFF
NA TRBJ2-6 TRBV5-1 once TGCGCCAGCAGCTTGGAACCGGGATCAGGGGCCAACGTCCTGACTTTC CASSLEPGSGANVLTF
NA TRBJ1-2 TRBV5-4 NA TGTGCCAGCAGTTTGCGAACAAGTAACTATGGCTACACCTTC CASSLRTSNYGYTF
TRBD1 TRBJ2-5 TRBV5-6 NA TGTGCCAGCTCTACAGGGGTTTGGGAGACCCAGTACTTC CASSTGVWETQYF
TRBD1 TRBJ1-1 TRBV5-1 few TGCGCCAGCAGCTCAAAGGTCCGGCCACAGGGACAGGGTGAAGCTTTCTTT CASSSKVRPQGQGEAFF
NA TRBJ2-3 TRBV21-1 NA TGTGCCAGCAGCAAAGTTTTATGGTTAGCGGGGGATACTAGCACAGATACGCAGTATTTT CASSKVLWLAGDTSTDTQYF
TRBD1 TRBJ1-1 TRBV19 few TGTGCCTCCAAAAAACAGGGGACCGCTGAAGCTTTCTTT CASKKQGTAEAFF
TRBD1 TRBJ1-5 TRBV5-1 NA TGCGCCAGCAGCTTGGGTGGGACAGGGACTTCGGGAAGCAATCAGCCCCAGCATTTT CASSLGGTGTSGSNQPQHF
NA TRBJ2-5 TRBV19 NA TGTGCCAGTAGTATGGCACAGGGTCGTTGGGAGACCCAGTACTTC CASSMAQGRWETQYF
TRBD1 TRBJ2-4 TRBV23-1 NA TGCGCCAGCAGTCTAGTACAGGGGAAAAACATTCAGTACTTC CASSLVQGKNIQYF
NA TRBJ2-5 TRBV12-3/TRBV12-4 NA TGTGCCAGCAGCACCGGGACTCCAATTACCCAGTACTTC CASSTGTPITQYF
NA TRBJ2-7 TRBV29-1 NA TGCAGCGTTGGGAGGGCCGGTTACGAGCAGTACTTC CSVGRAGYEQYF
NA TRBJ2-7 TRBV7-2 NA TGTGCCAGCAGCTTAGGGCCCCCTAGCTACGAGCAGTACTTC CASSLGPPSYEQYF
NA TRBJ2-1 TRBV5-6 NA TGTGCCAGCAGCTTGGGATATAGAGGTAATGAGCAGTTCTTC CASSLGYRGNEQFF
TRBD2 TRBJ2-5 TRBV5-4 NA TGTGCCAGCAGCTTGGGAGCTAGCGGGAGGCAAGAGACCCAGTACTTC CASSLGASGRQETQYF
TRBD2 TRBJ2-3 TRBV7-9 NA TGTGCCAGCAGCTTAGGAGCGGGGGGGCCCTTTACGCAGTATTTT CASSLGAGGPFTQYF
NA TRBJ2-2 TRBV7-6 once TGTGCCAGCAGCTTATCGGGCGGGTTTACCGGGGAGCTGTTTTTT CASSLSGGFTGELFF
TRBD1 TRBJ1-5 TRBV2 few TGTGCCAGCAGTGGAACAGGGGTCTCAGGGCAGCCCCAGCATTTT CASSGTGVSGQPQHF
NA TRBJ1-1 TRBV12-5 NA TGTGCTAGTGGTCCTGCACGAGGGTCGGGCACTGAAGCTTTCTTT CASGPARGSGTEAFF
NA TRBJ1-5 TRBV30 NA TGTGCCTGGGCCACAGGGTATAGCAATCAGCCCCAGCATTTT CAWATGYSNQPQHF
NA TRBJ2-7 TRBV3-1/TRBV3-2 NA TGTGCCAGCAGCCAAGGAGGGTCTAGTCGGTCCTACGAGCAGTACTTC CASSQGGSSRSYEQYF
TRBD2 TRBJ2-3 TRBV5-4 NA TGTGCCAGCAGCCTGTCTACTAGCGGGAGGACTACAGATACGCAGTATTTT CASSLSTSGRTTDTQYF
NA TRBJ1-5 TRBV12-3/TRBV12-4 NA TGTGCCAGCAGACCGGGACATAATCAGCCCCAGCATTTT CASRPGHNQPQHF
NA TRBJ1-5 TRBV28 few TGTGCCAGCAGTTCCCCCGGGGAGGGCAATCAGCCCCAGCATTTT CASSSPGEGNQPQHF
NA TRBJ1-5 TRBV30 NA TGTGCCTGGAGTGTTTCGGGATTTCGGAGCAATCAGCCCCAGCATTTT CAWSVSGFRSNQPQHF
NA TRBJ2-3 TRBV5-1 NA TGCGCCAGCAGCTTGGAGATGACAGGAAGGAAGCAGTATTTT CASSLEMTGRKQYF
NA TRBJ1-1 TRBV5-1 once TGCGCCAGCAGCTTCGACAGGCGGAACACTGAAGCTTTCTTT CASSFDRRNTEAFF
TRBD1 TRBJ1-1 TRBV15 NA TGTGCCACCAGCAGATACACCGGGACAGCCAACACTGAAGCTTTCTTT CATSRYTGTANTEAFF
NA TRBJ1-3 TRBV3-1/TRBV3-2 NA TGTGCCAGCAGCCAAGTCTTCGTCTCTGGAAACACCATATATTTT CASSQVFVSGNTIYF
NA TRBJ2-1 TRBV6-4 NA TGTGCCAGCAGTGTTGAAGGACATCTTAGCTCCTACAATGAGCAGTTCTTC CASSVEGHLSSYNEQFF
TRBD1 TRBJ2-7 TRBV7-9 few TGTGCCAGCAGCTTCGGACAGGGGCTCTACGAGCAGTACTTC CASSFGQGLYEQYF
TRBD1 TRBJ1-2 TRBV30 many TGTGCCTGGAGTGTAGGACAGGGGAAGGGCTACACCTTC CAWSVGQGKGYTF
TRBD1 TRBJ1-1 TRBV5-4 NA TGTGCCAGCAGGGTGGACAGGGGTGCCCCTGAGGACACTGAAGCTTTCTTT CASRVDRGAPEDTEAFF
NA TRBJ2-2 TRBV5-8 NA TGTGCCAGCAGCTTAAGACGGGTTCCGGGGGAGCTGTTTTTT CASSLRRVPGELFF
NA TRBJ1-5 TRBV28 NA TGTGCCAACCAGGGAAGGGGTAGAAATCAGCCCCAGCATTTT CANQGRGRNQPQHF
NA TRBJ2-5 TRBV28 NA TGTGCCAGCAGTTTTATTCGGGGAGAGGTCCAAGAGACCCAGTACTTC CASSFIRGEVQETQYF
TRBD1 TRBJ1-3 TRBV24-1 NA TGTGCCACCAGTGATTTGGGCCAGGGGGACACCATATATTTT CATSDLGQGDTIYF
NA TRBJ1-2 TRBV6-5 once TGTGCCAGCAGCCCGGAACTTCGACAGTATGGCTACACCTTC CASSPELRQYGYTF
NA TRBJ1-5 TRBV19 few TGTGCCAGTAGTATAACGGTGGGCAATCAGCCCCAGCATTTT CASSITVGNQPQHF
NA TRBJ1-2 TRBV12-3/TRBV12-4 NA TGTGCCAGCAGTTTCCAACAAGACTATGGCTACACCTTC CASSFQQDYGYTF
TRBD1 TRBJ2-1 TRBV5-4 NA TGTGCCAGCAGCTCCGAACCACAGGGGGCGAATGAGCAGTTCTTC CASSSEPQGANEQFF
TRBD2 TRBJ2-1 TRBV6-2/TRBV6-3 NA TGTGCCAGCAGTTACCGGACTAGCAGTTACAATGAGCAGTTCTTC CASSYRTSSYNEQFF